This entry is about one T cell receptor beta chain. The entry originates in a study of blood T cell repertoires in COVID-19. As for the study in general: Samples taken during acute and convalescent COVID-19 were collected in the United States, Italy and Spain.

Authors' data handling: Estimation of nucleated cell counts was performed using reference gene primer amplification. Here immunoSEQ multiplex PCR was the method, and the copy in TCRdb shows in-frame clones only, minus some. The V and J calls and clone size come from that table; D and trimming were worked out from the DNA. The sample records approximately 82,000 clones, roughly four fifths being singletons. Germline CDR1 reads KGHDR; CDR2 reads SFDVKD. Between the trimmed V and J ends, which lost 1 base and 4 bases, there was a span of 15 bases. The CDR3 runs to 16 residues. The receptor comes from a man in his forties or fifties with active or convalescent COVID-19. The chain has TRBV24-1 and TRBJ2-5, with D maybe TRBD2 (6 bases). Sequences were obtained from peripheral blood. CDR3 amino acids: CATSDLDFGGVETQYF. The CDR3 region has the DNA TGTGCCACCAGTGATTTAGATTTCGGGGGAGTAGAGACCCAGTACTTC.